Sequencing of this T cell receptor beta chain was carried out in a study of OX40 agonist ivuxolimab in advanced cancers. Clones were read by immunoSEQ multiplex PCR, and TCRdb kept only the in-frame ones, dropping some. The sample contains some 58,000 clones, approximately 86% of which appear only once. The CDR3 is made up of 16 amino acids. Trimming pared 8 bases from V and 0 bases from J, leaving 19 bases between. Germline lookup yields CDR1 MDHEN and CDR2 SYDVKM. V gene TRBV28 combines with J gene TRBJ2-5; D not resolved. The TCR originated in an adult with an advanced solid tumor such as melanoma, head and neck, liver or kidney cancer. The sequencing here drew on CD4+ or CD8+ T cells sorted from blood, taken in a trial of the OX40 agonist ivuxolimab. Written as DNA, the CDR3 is TGTGCCAGCTCCCGTCGGCTCAACCCGTACCAAGAGACCCAGTACTTC. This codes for CASSRRLNPYQETQYF.